The text below deals with one T cell receptor (beta chain). TCRdb reanalyzed the PCR reads with MiXCR. The repertoire holds roughly 98,000 clones, with about 15% as singletons. No treatment had been given to any patient before thyroid surgery. V dropped 1 base and J dropped 5 bases, with 8 bases sitting between them. The CDR3 totals 13 residues. Germline CDR1 reads LGHNA; CDR2 reads YNFKEQ. The data are from a study of metastatic and nonmetastatic thyroid tumors. The chain employs TRBV4-2 and TRBJ1-1; no clear D. Sequenced material: blood. The receptor's source is a female donor with papillary thyroid cancer or a benign thyroid nodule (not recorded which). Some clones in this sample may be carry-over from other donors' samples. CDR3 in amino acids: CASSQARSTEAFF. The CDR3 region has the DNA TGTGCCAGCAGCCAAGCCAGAAGTACTGAAGCTTTCTTT.